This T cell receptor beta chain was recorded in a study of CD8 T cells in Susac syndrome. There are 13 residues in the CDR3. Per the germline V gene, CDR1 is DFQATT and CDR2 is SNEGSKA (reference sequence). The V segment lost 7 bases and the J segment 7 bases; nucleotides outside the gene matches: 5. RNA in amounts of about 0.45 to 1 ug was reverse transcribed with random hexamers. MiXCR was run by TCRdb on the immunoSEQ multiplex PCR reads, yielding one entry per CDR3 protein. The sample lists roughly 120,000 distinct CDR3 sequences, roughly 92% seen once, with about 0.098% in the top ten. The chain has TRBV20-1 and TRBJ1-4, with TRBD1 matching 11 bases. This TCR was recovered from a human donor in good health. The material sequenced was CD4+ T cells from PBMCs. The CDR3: CSGTGTGGEKLFF. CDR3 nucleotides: TGCAGTGGGACCGGGACAGGGGGTGAAAAACTGTTTTTT.